This TCR beta chain was recorded in a study of cytomegalovirus exposure and HLA in healthy donors. Study-level background: In an earlier analysis, 95 million to 130 million unique TCR beta sequences were found from some 200 million T cells. General study points: The study assumed roughly uniform donor sequencing depth for presence/absence analyses. The classifier reportedly diagnosed cytomegalovirus status with high specificity and sensitivity. Sequences of the TCR beta chain were said to predict the HLA-A and HLA-B alleles of most subjects accurately.

The CDR3 covers 14 residues. The V gene's germline CDR1 is SGHRS and CDR2 YFSETQ. After removal of 4 bases from V and 6 bases from J, the junction contained 9 bases not matched to a gene. 60 Vbeta and 13 Jbeta primers were used in PCR. Only in-frame clones appear in the TCRdb table, and some are missing; sequencing was by immunoSEQ multiplex PCR. This repertoire comprises tens of thousands of clones; its ten largest clones make up 3.8%. Remarks on this clone: Its antigen is as yet unknown.

This TCR was recovered from a female donor in good health and CMV-seropositive. The V and J genes are TRBV5-1 and TRBJ2-7; 8 bases agree with TRBD1. Sequenced material: PBMCs. CDR3 DNA sequence: TGCGCCAGCAGCCATGGTCCAGGGGGCGCCGAGCAGTACTTC. Amino acid sequence: CASSHGPGGAEQYF.